Each of the 27 T cell receptor beta chains below was sequenced from the same sample in a study of T cell repertoires in cytomegalovirus infection. TCRdb itself ran the reads through MiXCR, one entry per CDR3 protein. The sample gives around 550,000 distinct CDR3 sequences, around 27% of which show up once; under 15% is in the top ten. The sample comprised PBMCs. These receptor sequences come from a human donor in good health (CMV status not recorded). Some clones in this sample may be carry-over from other donors' samples.

The chain recombines TRBV6-2 or TRBV6-3 with TRBJ2-1; D is ambiguous. The CDR3 has 18 amino acids. CDR1 is MNHEY, CDR2 SVGEGT, per germline. Trimming took 4 bases from V and 0 from J, leaving 19 bases between them. As DNA, the CDR3 is TGTGCCAGCAGTTTATTTCCCTTTGGGCGGACCTCCTACAATGAGCAGTTCTTC. It is translated as CASSLFPFGRTSYNEQFF.

This clonotype occurred a few times. The chain uses TRBV12-3 or TRBV12-4 and TRBJ1-6; 7 positions agree with TRBD1. Losses at the gene ends were 5 bases for V and 10 bases for J; bases not matched to a gene: 11. The CDR3 has 15 amino acids. The CDR3 sequence is CASSPPGQRGSPLHF. The CDR3 region has the DNA TGTGCCAGCAGTCCTCCGGGACAGAGGGGGTCACCCCTCCACTTT.

This clonotype was seen a few times. The genes are TRBV7-2 and TRBJ1-5, with TRBD1 matching 9 bases. Germline CDR1 SGHTA, CDR2 FQGNSA. V lost 5 bases to trimming and J lost 4 bases; unmatched junction nucleotides: 3. CDR3 length: 14 residues. DNA of the CDR3: TGTGCCAGCAGCATTGGGACAGGGAATCAGCCCCAGCATTTT. Translating it yields CASSIGTGNQPQHF.

This clonotype was seen only a few times. The CDR3 DNA reads as TGTGCCAGCAGTTACCCATTGACAGACAATGAGCAGTTCTTC. It codes for CASSYPLTDNEQFF. The chain recombines TRBV6-2 or TRBV6-3 with TRBJ2-1, with D possibly being TRBD1 (5 bases). Germline values: CDR1 MNHEY, CDR2 SVGEGT. Trimming stripped 2 bases from V and 5 bases from J, with 10 bases between. There are 14 residues in the CDR3.

The chain employs TRBV19 and TRBJ2-1; 9 positions match TRBD2. Germline V gives CDR1 LNHDA, CDR2 SQIVND (reference sequence). With V trimmed by 4 bases and J by 2 bases, 3 bases remained unmatched. The CDR3 loop spans 15 amino acids. The DNA for the CDR3 is TGTGCCAGTAGTACCTCTAGCGGGACCTACAATGAGCAGTTCTTC. This gives the protein CASSTSSGTYNEQFF.

V and J are TRBV7-9 and TRBJ2-1, with D perhaps TRBD1 or TRBD2 (5 bases each). This CDR3 has 16 amino acids. Deletions cut 4 bases from V and 3 bases from J, with 16 bases between. Germline V lookup: CDR1 SEHNR, CDR2 FQNEAQ (reference sequence). The DNA for the CDR3 is TGTGCCAGCAGCTCGCCCGGGACGGACGTCTACAATGAGCAGTTCTTC. Its translation: CASSSPGTDVYNEQFF.

This clonotype was observed once. The gene calls are TRBV3-1 and TRBJ2-1; possibly TRBD1 for D (7 bases). This CDR3 has 14 amino acids. V was trimmed by 2 bases and J by 10 bases, leaving 15 bases between them. Looked up from germline, CDR1 is LGHDT and CDR2 is YNNKEL (reference sequence). CDR3 residues: CASSQNEAGQEQFF. The CDR3 DNA reads TGTGCCAGCAGCCAAAACGAGGCGGGACAGGAGCAGTTCTTC.

This clonotype has ten or more counts. The V call is TRBV6-2 or TRBV6-3, the J call TRBJ2-3; D is ambiguous. Germline V gene lookup returns CDR1 MNHEY and CDR2 SVGEGT. Trimming left V 4 bases short and J 2 bases short, with 13 bases between. The CDR3 has 15 amino acids. CDR3 bases: TGTGCCAGCAGTTCTCCGACCCTACTCACAGATACGCAGTATTTT. Residues: CASSSPTLLTDTQYF.

The J gene is TRBJ2-1, the V gene TRBV12-3 or TRBV12-4; D remains unclear. CDR3 size: 11 residues. V lost 5 bases and J 8 bases, leaving 7 bases between the germline ends. The CDR3: CASSGVDEQFF. The CDR3 DNA is TGTGCCAGCAGTGGGGTTGATGAGCAGTTCTTC.

This clonotype occurred a few times. The chain is built from TRBV6-1 and TRBJ1-4, with 7 bases fitting TRBD1. The CDR3 is made up of 14 amino acids. Germline-derived CDR1 and CDR2 are MNHNS and SASEGT. V shed 6 bases, J shed 0 bases, and the junction held 1 base outside the gene matches. The CDR3 loop reads CASRGTATNEKLFF. The CDR3 DNA sequence: TGTGCCAGCAGGGGGACAGCAACTAATGAAAAACTGTTTTTT.

This clonotype was seen at least ten times. The chain uses TRBV7-2 and TRBJ1-2; the D is unclear. Germline assignment: CDR1 SGHTA and CDR2 FQGNSA. The CDR3 runs to 14 residues. Between the trimmed V and J ends, which lost 1 base and 5 bases, there was a span of 11 bases. CDR3 sequence (DNA): TGTGCCAGCAGCTTAGGGGAGAAAGAGTATGGCTACACCTTC. Its protein is CASSLGEKEYGYTF.

The chain has TRBV5-1 and TRBJ2-2; 10 bases map to TRBD2. V lost 4 bases to trimming and J lost 1 base; unmatched junction nucleotides: 4. Germline CDR1 is SGHRS and CDR2 is YFSETQ. This CDR3 is 16 amino acids long. The CDR3 here is CASSPSGSVNTGELFF. As DNA, the CDR3 is TGCGCCAGCAGCCCTAGCGGGAGCGTGAACACCGGGGAGCTGTTTTTT. Full variable domain (missing parts from reference TRBV5-1 and TRBJ2-2): KAGVTQTPRYLIKTRGQQVTLSCSPISGHRSVSWYQQTPGQGLQFLFEYFSETQRNKGNFPGRFSGRQFSNSRSEMNVSTLELGDSALYLCASSPSGSVNTGELFFGEGSRLTVL.

This clonotype was found many times. The chain uses TRBV7-2 and TRBJ2-4; TRBD2 might be the D (6 bases). V dropped 3 bases and J dropped 5 bases, with 11 bases sitting between them. The CDR3 is made up of 14 amino acids. Germline V gene data show CDR1 as SGHTA and CDR2 as FQGNSA. The CDR3 sequence: CASSFSGRQNIQYF. The CDR3 DNA is TGTGCCAGCAGCTTTAGCGGACGCCAAAACATTCAGTACTTC.

This clonotype has a handful of counts. The V gene is TRBV7-3, the J gene TRBJ2-7; TRBD2 might be the D (6 bases). V lost 2 bases and J lost 5, with 22 bases in between. The CDR3 consists of 17 residues. Per germline, CDR1 SGHTA and CDR2 FQGTGA. CDR3 protein: CASSLFGRGGNWDEQYF. CDR3 in DNA: TGTGCCAGCAGCTTATTTGGCCGTGGAGGGAATTGGGACGAGCAGTACTTC.

This clonotype occurred once. This may arise from a read error, as a much more abundant clone is one base away. The chain uses TRBV7-2 and TRBJ2-1; tentative D call: TRBD1 (6 bases). This CDR3 comprises 14 residues. CDR1 and CDR2 (germline): SGHTA, FQGNSA. DNA of the CDR3: TGTGCCAGCAGCTTCCCGGGACACTCCAATGAGCAGATCTTC. This sequence encodes CASSFPGHSNEQIF.

This clonotype was seen more than once but under ten times. This chain connects TRBV27 to TRBJ2-5; 8 bases map to TRBD2. The germline gives CDR1 MNHEY, CDR2 SMNVEV (reference sequence). There are 15 residues in the CDR3. J gave up 3 bases and V 7 bases, and 10 bases lay outside the gene matches. The CDR3 region has the DNA TGTGCCAGCACTCCCTGGCCAGCGGGAGAAGAGACCCAGTACTTC. It is translated as CASTPWPAGEETQYF.

This clonotype occurred many times. The J gene is TRBJ2-1, the V gene TRBV7-2; 8 nucleotides align to TRBD2. This CDR3 spans 14 amino acids. Germline V gives CDR1 SGHTA, CDR2 FQGNSA. J gave up 6 bases and V 1 base, and 2 bases lay outside the gene matches. CDR3 protein: CASSLELAGNEQFF. The CDR3 nucleotides read TGTGCCAGCAGCTTAGAGCTAGCGGGCAATGAGCAGTTCTTC.

The chain recombines TRBV6-2 or TRBV6-3 with TRBJ2-7; D remains ambiguous. CDR3 size: 14 residues. V was clipped by 5 bases and J by 2 bases, with 13 bases between them. From germline, CDR1 is MNHEY and CDR2 SVGEGT. The CDR3 loop reads CASSPVYNAYEQYF. The CDR3 DNA is TGTGCCAGCAGTCCCGTATACAACGCCTACGAGCAGTACTTC.

V and J are TRBV10-3 and TRBJ2-1; 7 bases map to TRBD2. Per the germline V gene, CDR1 is ENHRY and CDR2 is SYGVKD. The CDR3 totals 14 residues. V was clipped by 10 bases and J by 4 bases; unmatched bases: 10. Here the CDR3 reads CATKDGTTYNEQFF. The CDR3, as DNA: TGTGCCACTAAGGACGGGACTACTTACAATGAGCAGTTCTTC.

The chain joins TRBV7-2 to TRBJ1-1; maybe TRBD1 (6 bases). Trimming shortened V by 5 bases and J by 4 bases, and 17 bases separated the two germline ends. From germline, CDR1 is SGHTA and CDR2 FQGNSA. The CDR3 has 15 residues. CDR3 amino acids: CASSITGLGGTEAFF. The DNA for the CDR3 is TGTGCCAGCAGCATAACAGGGCTAGGCGGCACTGAAGCTTTCTTT.

The sample holds many counts of this clonotype. V and J are TRBV28 and TRBJ2-1; 9 bases fit TRBD2. This CDR3 contains 16 residues. V was pared by 6 bases and J by 4 bases, with 10 bases of the junction left unmatched. Germline-derived CDR1 and CDR2 are MDHEN and SYDVKM. CDR3 bases: TGTGCCAGCAGGGGAGCAGCGGGAGGAAGTTACAATGAGCAGTTCTTC. Protein: CASRGAAGGSYNEQFF.

This clonotype occurred a few times. The chain employs TRBV12-3 or TRBV12-4 and TRBJ2-2; D gene uncertain. The CDR3 runs to 13 residues. V was shortened by 3 bases and J by 1 base, with 3 bases between the two germline ends. The CDR3 spells CASSLWNTGELFF. The DNA of the CDR3 is TGTGCCAGCAGTTTGTGGAACACCGGGGAGCTGTTTTTT.

This clonotype was found many times. The chain links TRBV12-3 or TRBV12-4 to TRBJ1-5; D perhaps matches TRBD1 (5 bases). V lost 7 bases to trimming and J lost 5 bases, with 12 bases between them. This CDR3 is built from 13 residues. The CDR3 region is CASTTGAYQPQHF. In DNA, the CDR3 is TGTGCCAGCACAACAGGTGCCTATCAGCCCCAGCATTTT.

The chain couples TRBV4-1 to TRBJ1-1; 7 bases line up with TRBD1. J gave up 4 bases and V 4 bases, and 6 bases lay outside the gene matches. Germline V gives CDR1 MGHRA, CDR2 YSYEKL. The CDR3 sequence is 14 residues long. In nucleotides, the CDR3 is TGCGCCAGCAGCCGCGGACAGGCCGCCACTGAAGCTTTCTTT. This gives the protein CASSRGQAATEAFF.

This clonotype was detected many times. The genes are TRBV7-2 and TRBJ1-1, with D uncertain. The CDR3 extends over 18 amino acids. The V gene lost 3 bases and the J gene lost 4 bases, with 24 bases spanning the gap. CDR1 and CDR2 from the germline V gene are SGHTA and FQGNSA. The DNA of the CDR3 is TGTGCCAGCAGCTTTTTACCTAGTGGACCCATTAGTAGCACTGAAGCTTTCTTT. Residues: CASSFLPSGPISSTEAFF.

The chain uses TRBV11-2 and TRBJ2-5; a possible D gene is TRBD2 (5 bases). The CDR3 is 13 amino acids. The V end was cut by 5 bases, the J end by 1 base, with 8 bases between. Germline lookup yields CDR1 SGHAT and CDR2 FQNNGV. In DNA form, the CDR3 reads TGTGCCAGCAGCGCAGCGGTCCAAGAGACCCAGTACTTC. Translated, it gives CASSAAVQETQYF.

The chain recombines TRBV3-1 with TRBJ2-2, with 7 bases fitting TRBD2. From germline, CDR1 is LGHDT and CDR2 YNNKEL (reference sequence). The J segment lost 5 bases and the V segment lost 4 bases, leaving 7 bases of the junction unmatched. The CDR3 is 15 amino acids. CDR3 region: CASSRRTRGTGELFF. CDR3 bases: TGTGCCAGCAGCCGACGGACTAGAGGGACCGGGGAGCTGTTTTTT.